What follows describes a single T cell receptor beta chain. Sequenced by immunoSEQ multiplex PCR; TCRdb stores in-frame clones only, minus some. The table records about 130,000 clones, 90% of them present only once. CDR1 is SGHRS and CDR2 is YFSETQ in the germline V gene. CDR3 length: 15 residues. Losses at the gene ends were 3 bases for V and 5 bases for J; bases not matched to a gene: 5. This entry is derived from a study of cytomegalovirus exposure and HLA in healthy donors. This TCR derives from a woman in her twenties or thirties in good health and CMV-seropositive. The chain employs TRBV5-1 and TRBJ2-1; 10 nucleotides line up with TRBD2. Source material: PBMCs. CDR3 coding DNA: TGCGCCAGCAGCTGGGGACTAGCGATAGACAATGAGCAGTTCTTC. Residues: CASSWGLAIDNEQFF. The complete variable domain, with remaining parts taken from reference TRBV5-1 and TRBJ2-1, reads KAGVTQTPRYLIKTRGQQVTLSCSPISGHRSVSWYQQTPGQGLQFLFEYFSETQRNKGNFPGRFSGRQFSNSRSEMNVSTLELGDSALYLCASSWGLAIDNEQFFGPGTRLTVL.